This T cell receptor beta chain was sequenced in a study of blood T cell repertoires in COVID-19. J lost 2 bases, V lost 0 bases, and 0 bases had no gene match. CDR3 length: 14 residues. In germline, CDR1 is MGHRA, CDR2 YSYEKL. It was during active infection that Seattle patients were enrolled and then longitudinally followed. The assay was immunoSEQ multiplex PCR, and TCRdb's table has in-frame clones only and misses some. The sample lists about 130,000 clones, about 81% occurring once. The receptor's source is a man aged 25 to 45 with COVID-19, enrolled during active disease. This chain connects TRBV4-1 to TRBJ1-2; 7 positions agree with TRBD1. Sequences were obtained from peripheral blood. The CDR3 loop reads CASSQETGNYGYTF. DNA for the CDR3: TGCGCCAGCAGCCAAGAGACAGGGAACTATGGCTACACCTTC.